These 29 T cell receptor beta chains came from one sample sequenced in a study of identical twins. TCRdb itself ran the 5' RACE reads through MiXCR, one entry per CDR3 protein. Of about 700,000 distinct CDR3 sequences in the sample, over 8.5% are singletons; the top ten hold 0.85% to 1%. The same data also contributed to another study, on yellow fever vaccine responses in identical twins.

The sequencing sample was made of PBMCs. The source is a woman between 18 and 29 years old in good health.

The rearrangement uses TRBV7-3 and TRBJ2-4, with D possibly being TRBD2 (6 bases). Germline V lookup: CDR1 SGHTA, CDR2 FQGTGA. The CDR3 is made up of 15 amino acids. The germline V and J ends were trimmed by 5 bases and 7 bases, with 18 bases remaining between them. CDR3 region: CASSPDAGKSNIQYF. The CDR3 DNA reads TGTGCCAGCAGCCCCGACGCGGGGAAGTCGAACATTCAGTACTTC.

In its sample, this clonotype was seen many times. The rearrangement links TRBV29-1 to TRBJ2-2, with D perhaps TRBD1 (6 bases). V dropped 5 bases and J dropped 2 bases, with 12 bases sitting between them. CDR1 is SQVTM, CDR2 ANQGSEA, per germline. CDR3 length: 14 residues. The CDR3 DNA follows: TGCAGCGTTTCCCTGGGGGCAAACACCGGGGAGCTGTTTTTT. The encoded protein is CSVSLGANTGELFF.

CDR3 loop: CASIPTGTGYEQYF. The CDR3 DNA reads TGTGCCAGCATTCCAACCGGGACAGGCTACGAGCAGTACTTC. J is TRBJ2-7 and V is TRBV28, with TRBD1 identical over 8 bases. The CDR3 covers 14 residues. V shed 7 bases and J 3 bases; nucleotides not matched to a gene: 8. Germline lookup yields CDR1 MDHEN and CDR2 SYDVKM.

The CDR3 loop is CASSLRQGRAQETQYF. CDR3 in DNA: TGTGCCAGCAGTTTGCGACAGGGAAGGGCCCAAGAGACCCAGTACTTC. The chain joins TRBV27 to TRBJ2-5; 7 positions agree with TRBD1. V was pared by 3 bases and J by 1 base, with 8 bases of the junction left unmatched. The CDR3 loop spans 16 amino acids. In germline, CDR1 is MNHEY, CDR2 SMNVEV (reference sequence).

There are a few counts of this clonotype. The V call is TRBV20-1, the J call TRBJ1-4; D is perhaps TRBD1 (6 bases). V lost 5 bases and J lost 4, with 11 bases in between. The CDR3 is made up of 13 amino acids. Looked up from germline, CDR1 is DFQATT and CDR2 is SNEGSKA (reference sequence). CDR3 DNA sequence: TGCAGTGCTCGCCGGGACAATAATGAAAAACTGTTTTTT. As protein: CSARRDNNEKLFF.

V is TRBV24-1 and J is TRBJ2-1, with a tentative D call TRBD2 (5 bases). The V end lost 1 base, the J end lost 7 bases, and 7 bases lay between the germline ends. Germline CDR1 KGHDR, CDR2 SFDVKD. The CDR3 is made up of 13 amino acids. The CDR3 loop is CATSDLWENEQFF. As DNA, the CDR3 is TGTGCCACCAGTGATTTATGGGAGAATGAGCAGTTCTTC.

This clonotype was recorded a few times. The chain recombines TRBV7-8 with TRBJ2-2, with 7 bases lining up with TRBD1. The CDR3 length is 15 residues. V was clipped by 4 bases and J by 1 base; unmatched bases: 3. Germline assignment: CDR1 SGHVS and CDR2 FQNEAQ. The CDR3 DNA is TGTGCCAGCAGCTCCCACAGGGGGAACACCGGGGAGCTGTTTTTT. It encodes CASSSHRGNTGELFF.

This chain links TRBV20-1 with TRBJ1-6; no clear D gene. The CDR3 contains 13 residues. CDR1 and CDR2 (germline): DFQATT, SNEGSKA (reference sequence). Trimming pared 5 bases from V and 7 bases from J, leaving 12 bases between. The DNA for the CDR3 is TGCAGTGCTCACGGGGAGAGCAATTCACCCCTCCACTTT. Residues: CSAHGESNSPLHF.

This clonotype was detected a few times. The chain joins TRBV11-2 to TRBJ2-1, with TRBD2 matching over 8 bases. The CDR3 is 19 amino acids. The junction had 13 bases not matched to a gene; V was cut back by 1 base and J by 2 bases. Germline CDR1 reads SGHAT; CDR2 reads FQNNGV. CDR3: CASSLGKRSGGPPYNEQFF. The CDR3 DNA reads TGTGCCAGCAGCTTAGGTAAACGGAGCGGGGGACCCCCCTACAATGAGCAGTTCTTC.

This clonotype turned up a few times. This chain uses TRBV20-1 with TRBJ1-5; D uncertain. CDR1 and CDR2 (germline): DFQATT, SNEGSKA (reference sequence). This CDR3 is built from 14 residues. V was shortened by 3 bases and J by 1 base, with 10 bases between the two germline ends. The DNA for the CDR3 is TGCAGTGCTAGCGACGGTGCGAGCAATCAGCCCCAGCATTTT. It translates to CSASDGASNQPQHF.

This clonotype was recorded at least ten times. The gene calls are TRBV5-1 and TRBJ2-7, with 7 bases aligning to TRBD2. The V segment lost 6 bases and the J segment 9 bases; nucleotides outside the gene matches: 12. CDR1 and CDR2 from the germline V gene are SGHRS and YFSETQ. This CDR3 spans 13 amino acids. This chain's CDR3 is CASTTSSQEVQYF. Here the CDR3 DNA reads TGCGCCAGCACGACTAGCAGTCAGGAGGTGCAGTACTTC.

This clonotype was counted a few times. The rearrangement uses TRBV27 and TRBJ2-7; TRBD1 is a possible D gene (5 bases). Trimming took off 0 bases at V and 6 bases at J, with 15 bases between the two ends. Germline V CDR1 and CDR2: MNHEY, SMNVEV (reference sequence). CDR3 length equals 15 residues. CDR3 in amino acids: CASSLSLAGQVEQYF. The CDR3 bases are TGTGCCAGCAGTTTATCCCTGGCAGGGCAGGTCGAGCAGTACTTC.

This clonotype came up a few times. The chain joins TRBV3-1 to TRBJ2-1; 8 bases are a match to TRBD2. Germline-derived CDR1 and CDR2 are LGHDT and YNNKEL (reference sequence). After removal of 5 bases from V and 4 bases from J, the junction contained 10 bases not matched to a gene. This CDR3 is built from 16 residues. The CDR3 region is CASSYGAGAHYNEQFF. CDR3 nucleotides: TGTGCCAGCAGCTACGGAGCGGGGGCCCATTACAATGAGCAGTTCTTC.

The V gene is TRBV11-2, the J gene TRBJ2-2; 12 positions match TRBD2. The CDR3 has 16 residues. The ends lost 2 bases at V and 4 bases at J; junction bases unmatched: 2. Germline V lookup: CDR1 SGHAT, CDR2 FQNNGV. The DNA for the CDR3 is TGTGCCAGCAGCTTAACTAGCGGGGGGATCACCGGGGAGCTGTTTTTT. Encoded protein: CASSLTSGGITGELFF.

The CDR3 region is CASRFRGVSNQPQHF. CDR3 nucleotides: TGTGCCAGCAGGTTTAGGGGGGTTAGCAATCAGCCCCAGCATTTT. The gene calls are TRBV28 and TRBJ1-5; TRBD1 is a possible D gene (6 bases). V was trimmed by 6 bases and J by 0 bases, leaving 12 bases between them. CDR1 is MDHEN and CDR2 is SYDVKM in the germline V gene. The CDR3 spans 15 residues.

The chain carries TRBV20-1 and TRBJ1-1; unclear D gene. Per germline, CDR1 DFQATT and CDR2 SNEGSKA (reference sequence). Trimming left V 6 bases short and J 1 base short, with 12 bases between. This CDR3 has 13 residues. The CDR3 region has the DNA TGCAGTGCATTCCAGGACGGGAACACTGAAGCTTTCTTT. Its translation: CSAFQDGNTEAFF.

The rearrangement uses TRBV6-5 and TRBJ2-7; D may be TRBD1 or TRBD2 (5 bases each). Trimming took 0 bases from V and 4 from J, leaving 13 bases between them. The germline CDR1 and CDR2 sequences are MNHEY and SVGAGI. The length of the CDR3 is 15 residues. The CDR3 DNA follows: TGTGCCAGCAGTTACTCAGGCAGGGCGGGTTACGAGCAGTACTTC. The encoded protein is CASSYSGRAGYEQYF.

In this sample, this clonotype turned up a few times. The genes are TRBV5-6 and TRBJ2-1; D is perhaps TRBD1 (6 bases). The V end lost 0 bases, the J end lost 9 bases, and 13 bases lay between the germline ends. Germline CDR1 SGHDT, CDR2 YYEEEE. The CDR3 spans 14 residues. CDR3 sequence reads: CASSLAESRGEQFF. The CDR3 nucleotides are TGTGCCAGCAGCTTGGCAGAAAGCAGGGGTGAGCAGTTCTTC.

This clonotype was seen a few times. The chain is built from TRBV20-1 and TRBJ2-1; tentatively, D is TRBD2 (5 bases). The germline V gene encodes CDR1 DFQATT and CDR2 SNEGSKA (reference sequence). With 6 bases removed from V and 3 bases from J, the gap between germline ends came to 15 bases. The CDR3 length is 14 residues. CDR3 sequence (DNA): TGCAGTGCGCCGCGGGCGAAGGGCTACAATGAGCAGTTCTTC. The encoded protein is CSAPRAKGYNEQFF.

This clonotype was recorded a few times. This rearrangement joins TRBV28 to TRBJ2-7, with D uncertain. The V gene's germline CDR1 is MDHEN and CDR2 SYDVKM. Between the trimmed V and J ends, which lost 3 bases and 9 bases, there was a span of 15 bases. The length of the CDR3 is 13 residues. The CDR3 is CASSLGGGWGQYF. The CDR3, as DNA: TGTGCCAGCAGTTTGGGCGGTGGCTGGGGGCAGTACTTC. The variable domain in full, with the rest retrieved from reference TRBV28 and TRBJ2-7, is DVKVTQSSRYLVKRTGEKVFLECVQDMDHENMFWYRQDPGLGLRLIYFSYDVKMKEKGDIPEGYSVSREKKERFSLILESASTNQTSMYLCASSLGGGWGQYFGPGTRLTVT.

This clonotype was observed at least ten times. V is TRBV12-3 or TRBV12-4 and J is TRBJ2-2, with D uncertain. V was pared by 3 bases and J by 4 bases, with 9 bases between. The CDR3 runs 14 residues. The CDR3 DNA sequence: TGTGCCAGCAGTTTCTGGCAGATCACCGGGGAGCTGTTTTTT. Translated: CASSFWQITGELFF.

This clonotype was observed a few times. The chain joins TRBV4-3 to TRBJ2-2, with D possibly TRBD1 on 6 matching bases. Trimming stripped 1 base from V and 1 base from J, with 22 bases between. CDR3 length equals 20 residues. CDR1 is LGHNA, CDR2 YSLEER, per germline. This CDR3 is CASSQVNRTGSGQNTGELFF. The CDR3 DNA follows: TGCGCCAGCAGCCAAGTTAACAGGACCGGGTCGGGACAGAACACCGGGGAGCTGTTTTTT.

The J gene is TRBJ2-7, the V gene TRBV7-8, with D perhaps given as TRBD1 or TRBD2 (6 bases each). V was shortened by 1 base and J by 0 bases, with 16 bases between the two germline ends. The CDR3 is 17 amino acids. CDR1 and CDR2 (germline): SGHVS, FQNEAQ. CDR3 nucleotides: TGTGCCAGCAGCTTAGTCGATGACAGGAGGGGCTCCTACGAGCAGTACTTC. Its translation: CASSLVDDRRGSYEQYF.

The chain links TRBV6-5 to TRBJ2-1, with 9 bases identical to TRBD2. V gave up 1 base and J gave up 8 bases; unmatched junction bases: 6. In germline, CDR1 is MNHEY, CDR2 SVGAGI. There are 15 residues in the CDR3. The CDR3 loop reads CASSYLREGLYEQFF. For the CDR3, the DNA is TGTGCCAGCAGTTACTTGCGGGAGGGCCTCTATGAGCAGTTCTTC.

This clonotype was picked up many times. V gene TRBV5-1 combines with J gene TRBJ2-7, with D perhaps TRBD1 (5 bases). The CDR3 consists of 15 residues. V was cut by 6 bases and J by 0 bases, with 16 bases left in between. Germline lookup yields CDR1 SGHRS and CDR2 YFSETQ. CDR3 residues: CASKPRTRASYEQYF. The DNA of the CDR3 is TGCGCCAGCAAGCCACGGACAAGGGCCTCCTACGAGCAGTACTTC.

There are many counts of this clonotype. The V gene is TRBV20-1, the J gene TRBJ2-7; 7 bases match TRBD2. Germline trimming cut 0 bases from V and 0 bases from J; bases unmatched to any gene: 8. CDR1 and CDR2 (germline): DFQATT, SNEGSKA (reference sequence). The CDR3 runs to 16 residues. This CDR3 reads CSARDVTGGFSYEQYF. CDR3 nucleotide sequence: TGCAGTGCTAGAGATGTGACGGGGGGATTCTCCTACGAGCAGTACTTC.

The J gene is TRBJ1-1, the V gene TRBV12-3 or TRBV12-4; 7 bases line up with TRBD1. The CDR3 extends over 16 amino acids. With V trimmed by 1 base and J by 4 bases, 9 bases remained unmatched. The CDR3 region is CASSLVIGGAGTEAFF. The CDR3 coding sequence is TGTGCCAGCAGTTTAGTAATAGGGGGCGCGGGCACTGAAGCTTTCTTT.

The rearrangement uses TRBV10-3 and TRBJ2-3; TRBD2 aligns across 8 bases. V trimming: 3 bases; J trimming: 3 bases; junction bases outside the gene matches: 8. The CDR3 loop spans 16 amino acids. Germline CDR1 reads ENHRY; CDR2 reads SYGVKD. The chain's CDR3 is CAISDVGLAVTDTQYF. In DNA form, the CDR3 reads TGTGCCATCAGTGATGTTGGACTAGCAGTTACAGATACGCAGTATTTT.

The chain carries TRBV11-2 and TRBJ2-7, with D perhaps TRBD1 (6 bases). The CDR3 contains 15 residues. The V end lost 7 bases, the J end lost 4 bases, and 20 bases lay between the germline ends. CDR1 and CDR2 (germline): SGHAT, FQNNGV. The CDR3 DNA reads TGTGCCAGCACCACCTACAGGGTTTCGGGGTACGAGCAGTACTTC. Translation gives CASTTYRVSGYEQYF.